This passage covers 30 T cell receptor beta chains from one sample sequenced in a study of T-cell memory formation after mild COVID-19. TCRdb reprocessed the 5' RACE reads via MiXCR and lists one record per CDR3 protein. This table has around 430,000 distinct CDR3 sequences, approximately 15% appearing once. The specimen sequenced was PBMCs or a T cell subset sorted from them (not recorded which). The receptors stem from a man between 18 and 35 years old who had mild COVID-19 (a few samples of this study predate the infection). Cell type and time point are not known.

The table lists this clonotype with a count of one. The chain is built from TRBV4-1 and TRBJ2-1; 11 nucleotides agree with TRBD2. This CDR3 comprises 17 residues. The J segment lost 2 bases and the V segment lost 2 bases, leaving 5 bases of the junction unmatched. Germline values: CDR1 MGHRA, CDR2 YSYEKL. The CDR3 sequence: CASSQRHSGGAYNEQFF. DNA for the CDR3: TGCGCCAGCAGCCAACGCCATAGCGGGGGGGCCTACAATGAGCAGTTCTTC.

V is TRBV29-1 and J is TRBJ1-1, with no clear D. Germline CDR1 reads SQVTM; CDR2 reads ANQGSEA. With 7 bases removed from V and 1 base from J, the gap between germline ends came to 13 bases. This CDR3 has 13 amino acids. The CDR3 DNA follows: TGCAGCGGCCGAGTGGTCACGAACACTGAAGCTTTCTTT. Its translation: CSGRVVTNTEAFF.

This chain uses TRBV5-1 with TRBJ2-5, with D possibly called TRBD1 or TRBD2 (5 bases each). Trimming left V 5 bases short and J 3 bases short, with 11 bases between. From germline, CDR1 is SGHRS and CDR2 YFSETQ. The CDR3 is made up of 13 amino acids. CDR3 bases: TGCGCCAGCAGTTACGAGGGGAAAGAGACCCAGTACTTC. It encodes CASSYEGKETQYF.

This clonotype was seen ten or more times. The rearrangement joins TRBV7-8 to TRBJ1-3; the match to TRBD1 covers 10 bases. The length of the CDR3 is 16 residues. The J segment lost 0 bases and the V segment lost 3 bases, leaving 2 bases of the junction unmatched. In germline, CDR1 is SGHVS, CDR2 FQNEAQ. CDR3 in DNA: TGTGCCAGCAGCTTGGGACAGGGGAACTCTGGAAACACCATATATTTT. This encodes CASSLGQGNSGNTIYF.

This clonotype was counted ten times or more. CDR3 residues: CASSSTRQETQYF. CDR3 nucleotide sequence: TGCGCCAGCAGCTCGACACGCCAAGAGACCCAGTACTTC. The V and J genes are TRBV5-1 and TRBJ2-5; D uncertain. Trimming left V 3 bases short and J 1 base short, with 7 bases between. The CDR3 runs to 13 residues. The germline V gene has CDR1 SGHRS and CDR2 YFSETQ.

This clonotype was observed at least ten times. V gene TRBV11-3 combines with J gene TRBJ2-3; possibly TRBD2 for D (5 bases). Germline-derived CDR1 and CDR2 are SGHNT and YENEEA. The CDR3 totals 14 residues. Trimming pared 5 bases from V and 2 bases from J, leaving 11 bases between. Written as DNA, the CDR3 is TGTGCCAGCAGCCCGGAGGCGGCCACAGATACGCAGTATTTT. Translated, it gives CASSPEAATDTQYF.

This clonotype was found a few times. The chain combines TRBV3-1 with TRBJ2-7; D remains ambiguous. V was shortened by 2 bases and J by 5 bases, with 13 bases between the two germline ends. The CDR3 extends over 14 amino acids. CDR1 LGHDT and CDR2 YNNKEL come from the germline V gene (reference sequence). CDR3 nucleotides: TGTGCCAGCAGCCAAAGGACCTTGAGGAACGAGCAGTACTTC. Its translation: CASSQRTLRNEQYF.

The chain carries TRBV4-1 and TRBJ2-5; TRBD1 might be the D (6 bases). V shed 1 base and J shed 1 base, with 7 bases lying between them. The CDR3 spans 14 residues. Germline CDR1 and CDR2: MGHRA and YSYEKL. In DNA, the CDR3 is TGCGCCAGCAGCCAAGGGACAGTCCAAGAGACCCAGTACTTC. This encodes CASSQGTVQETQYF.

V usage is TRBV11-2 and J usage is TRBJ2-6, with 8 bases that match TRBD2. Germline values: CDR1 SGHAT, CDR2 FQNNGV. J lost 3 bases, V lost 5 bases, and 6 bases had no gene match. The CDR3 covers 16 residues. Here the CDR3 DNA reads TGTGCCAGCAGCCACCCCGGGGGGGTTGGGGCCAACGTCCTGACTTTC. Residues: CASSHPGGVGANVLTF.

This clonotype was recorded at least ten times. This chain uses TRBV5-1 with TRBJ2-7; TRBD1 aligns across 10 bases. V dropped 7 bases and J dropped 4; count of bases not matched to a gene: 11. The CDR3 runs 15 residues. From germline, CDR1 is SGHRS and CDR2 YFSETQ. The CDR3 reads CASARSGTGEYEQYF. The CDR3 DNA follows: TGCGCCAGCGCCCGCTCCGGGACAGGGGAGTACGAGCAGTACTTC.

This clonotype was seen many times. J is TRBJ2-4 and V is TRBV9; 9 positions agree with TRBD1. The CDR3 loop spans 13 amino acids. The J segment lost 8 bases and the V segment lost 4 bases, leaving 4 bases of the junction unmatched. CDR1 and CDR2 (germline): SGDLS, YYNGEE. In nucleotides, the CDR3 is TGTGCCAGCAGCATGGGACAGGGAGACATTCAGTACTTC. It translates to CASSMGQGDIQYF.

A word on this clonotype: A read error may produce the germline difference seen at one junction end. V gene TRBV3-1 combines with J gene TRBJ2-7; perhaps TRBD2 as D (6 bases). The CDR3 contains 16 residues. The germline V gene encodes CDR1 LGHDT and CDR2 YNNKEL (reference sequence). The CDR3 protein is CLGSGPSHDYYYEQYF. The CDR3 DNA is TGCTTGGGCAGCGGGCCCAGTCACGACTACTACTACGAGCAGTACTTC.

This clonotype was detected a few times. The chain recombines TRBV19 with TRBJ1-6, with a tentative D call TRBD1 (6 bases). Trimming shortened V by 5 bases and J by 5 bases, and 10 bases separated the two germline ends. In germline, CDR1 is LNHDA, CDR2 SQIVND (reference sequence). The CDR3 is 14 residues long. This chain's CDR3 is CASSVRGHNSPLHF. The CDR3 DNA sequence: TGTGCCAGTAGTGTCAGGGGACATAATTCACCCCTCCACTTT.

This clonotype was detected only a few times. The chain couples TRBV12-3 or TRBV12-4 to TRBJ1-5; tentatively, D is TRBD1 (6 bases). The CDR3 contains 15 residues. V was trimmed by 4 bases and J by 0 bases, leaving 10 bases between them. In DNA, the CDR3 is TGTGCCAGCAGTTCCAGGGGAAATAGCAATCAGCCCCAGCATTTT. Its translation: CASSSRGNSNQPQHF.

The table lists this clonotype with a few counts. V usage is TRBV2 and J usage is TRBJ2-6; no definite D call. The CDR3 is 14 residues long. Germline CDR1 and CDR2: SNHLY and FYNNEI. Trimming cost V 7 bases and J 2 bases, with 9 bases left between them. CDR3 nucleotide sequence: TGTGCCAGCAATCGTGAAACTGGGGCCAACGTCCTGACTTTC. This codes for CASNRETGANVLTF.

This clonotype was counted a few times. The chain employs TRBV7-9 and TRBJ2-3; no clear D. Germline V lookup: CDR1 SEHNR, CDR2 FQNEAQ (reference sequence). V dropped 2 bases and J dropped 8 bases, with 2 bases sitting between them. The CDR3 runs to 10 residues. CDR3 in amino acids: CASSLSTQYF. DNA of the CDR3: TGTGCCAGCAGCTTAAGTACGCAGTATTTT.

The chain joins TRBV5-8 to TRBJ2-1; D may be TRBD1 (5 bases). The V end was cut by 6 bases, the J end by 7 bases, with 14 bases between. Germline lookup yields CDR1 SGHTS and CDR2 YDEGEE. This CDR3 is built from 13 residues. This chain's CDR3 is CASNPRATNEQFF. The CDR3 DNA is TGTGCCAGCAATCCCAGGGCAACGAATGAGCAGTTCTTC.

This clonotype was counted between two and nine times. V usage is TRBV11-2 and J usage is TRBJ2-2, with 11 bases that match TRBD1. Looked up from germline, CDR1 is SGHAT and CDR2 is FQNNGV. The CDR3 sequence is 16 residues long. With V trimmed by 6 bases and J by 4 bases, 7 bases remained unmatched. CDR3 coding DNA: TGTGCCAGCAGTCCTCGGACAGGGGGCAGCACCGGGGAGCTGTTTTTT. Protein sequence: CASSPRTGGSTGELFF.

The V call is TRBV6-2 or TRBV6-3, the J call TRBJ2-2; D perhaps matches TRBD2 (6 bases). CDR3 length equals 15 residues. Germline V CDR1 and CDR2: MNHEY, SVGEGT. Trimming took 6 bases from V and 0 from J, leaving 11 bases between them. CDR3 sequence reads: CASRRPSANTGELFF. The CDR3 DNA follows: TGTGCCAGCAGACGACCTAGCGCGAACACCGGGGAGCTGTTTTTT.

This clonotype was seen a few times. The gene calls are TRBV4-1 and TRBJ2-2, with 7 bases aligning to TRBD1. The CDR3 length is 15 residues. Germline CDR1 is MGHRA and CDR2 is YSYEKL. The junction had 10 bases not matched to a gene; V was cut back by 4 bases and J by 8 bases. CDR3 sequence reads: CASSPQPTGWGELFF. The CDR3 DNA reads TGCGCCAGCAGCCCCCAGCCGACAGGGTGGGGGGAGCTGTTTTTT.

This clonotype has at least ten counts. This chain uses TRBV5-6 with TRBJ1-2; unclear D gene. V was pared by 4 bases and J by 7 bases, with 17 bases between. The CDR3 runs to 14 residues. Germline values: CDR1 SGHDT, CDR2 YYEEEE. CDR3 residues: CASSLPPGKSGYTF. For the CDR3, the DNA is TGTGCCAGCAGCCTTCCGCCGGGGAAGAGTGGCTACACCTTC. Looking up the rest from reference TRBV5-6 and TRBJ1-2 gives the full variable domain: DAGVTQSPTHLIKTRGQQVTLRCSPKSGHDTVSWYQQALGQGPQFIFQYYEEEERQRGNFPDRFSGHQFPNYSSELNVNALLLGDSALYLCASSLPPGKSGYTFGSGTRLTVV.

This clonotype was observed a handful of times. The CDR3 loop is CASSYLGRRTDTQYF. In DNA, the CDR3 is TGTGCCAGCAGTTACCTGGGACGGCGCACAGATACGCAGTATTTT. The chain employs TRBV6-5 and TRBJ2-3; D assignment may be TRBD1 or TRBD2 (5 bases each). The CDR3 has 15 residues. Trimming shortened V by 2 bases and J by 1 base, and 10 bases separated the two germline ends. Germline loops: CDR1 MNHEY, CDR2 SVGAGI.

This clonotype was detected a few times. The genes are TRBV7-6 and TRBJ2-3, with D possibly TRBD1 on 6 matching bases. V gave up 5 bases and J gave up 4 bases, with 19 bases separating them. Looked up from germline, CDR1 is SGHVS and CDR2 is FNYEAQ. The CDR3 consists of 16 residues. The DNA of the CDR3 is TGTGCCAGCAGCAACATCAGGGGCTTGGAGGCAGATACGCAGTATTTT. Translated: CASSNIRGLEADTQYF.

The table lists this clonotype with many counts. The chain links TRBV6-5 to TRBJ2-3; 9 bases match TRBD2. The CDR3 is 15 residues long. Germline CDR1 reads MNHEY; CDR2 reads SVGAGI. V lost 8 bases to trimming and J lost 4 bases; unmatched junction nucleotides: 10. The CDR3 sequence is CASSRRGGIPDTQYF. In DNA form, the CDR3 reads TGTGCCAGCTCAAGGCGGGGGGGGATCCCAGATACGCAGTATTTT.

This sequence joins TRBV11-2 and TRBJ2-1; TRBD2 agrees at 10 bases. The ends lost 6 bases at V and 4 bases at J; junction bases unmatched: 9. The CDR3 extends over 16 amino acids. Germline CDR1 and CDR2: SGHAT and FQNNGV. CDR3 sequence reads: CASSRRNSGGYNEQFF. CDR3 nucleotide sequence: TGTGCCAGCAGTCGCCGTAATAGCGGGGGGTACAATGAGCAGTTCTTC.

The V and J genes are TRBV7-3 and TRBJ2-3, with D possibly being TRBD2 (5 bases). V was clipped by 5 bases and J by 0 bases, with 12 bases between them. The CDR3 length is 15 residues. CDR1 and CDR2 (germline): SGHTA, FQGTGA. The CDR3 DNA sequence: TGTGCCAGCAGCCCGGACTCTTCTAGCACAGATACGCAGTATTTT. Translating gives CASSPDSSSTDTQYF.

The V gene is TRBV7-9, the J gene TRBJ2-5; 8 bases fit TRBD2. The ends lost 0 bases at V and 7 bases at J; junction bases unmatched: 4. Germline lookup yields CDR1 SEHNR and CDR2 FQNEAQ (reference sequence). This CDR3 region has 14 residues. CDR3 protein: CASSLASGAATQYF. Here the CDR3 DNA reads TGTGCCAGCAGCTTAGCTAGCGGGGCAGCGACCCAGTACTTC.

This chain connects TRBV19 to TRBJ1-5; D is uncertain. The CDR3 sequence is 14 residues long. Germline loops: CDR1 LNHDA, CDR2 SQIVND (reference sequence). V dropped 7 bases and J dropped 3 bases, with 13 bases sitting between them. The chain's CDR3 is CASNPLRDNQPQHF. CDR3 sequence (DNA): TGTGCCAGTAACCCCCTTCGAGACAATCAGCCCCAGCATTTT.

This clonotype was recorded a few times. This chain links TRBV7-8 with TRBJ1-4; D remains unclear. The CDR3 has 13 residues. V shed 7 bases and J shed 7 bases, with 13 bases lying between them. Germline values: CDR1 SGHVS, CDR2 FQNEAQ. The CDR3 spells CASTTDLGEKLFF. In DNA, the CDR3 is TGTGCCAGCACCACGGACTTGGGTGAAAAACTGTTTTTT. Looking up the rest from reference TRBV7-8 and TRBJ1-4 gives the full variable domain: GAGVSQSPRYKVAKRGQDVALRCDPISGHVSLFWYQQALGQGPEFLTYFQNEAQLDKSGLPSDRFFAERPEGSVSTLKIQRTQQEDSAVYLCASTTDLGEKLFFGSGTQLSVL.

This clonotype was counted a few times. The V and J genes are TRBV6-5 and TRBJ1-2, with a tentative D call TRBD1 (5 bases). The germline gives CDR1 MNHEY, CDR2 SVGAGI. The CDR3 runs to 19 residues. Trimming stripped 0 bases from V and 2 bases from J, with 22 bases between. The CDR3 sequence: CASSYSRGRWDAKNYGYTF. The CDR3 region has the DNA TGTGCCAGCAGTTACTCGAGAGGCAGGTGGGACGCGAAGAACTATGGCTACACCTTC.